The clone carrying this T cell receptor (beta chain) was observed a handful of times. What it binds is not known. Unique molecular identifiers were added to individual cDNA molecules. MiXCR was run by TCRdb on the 5' RACE reads, yielding one entry per CDR3 protein. In the table there are 90,000 to 120,000 distinct CDR3 sequences, 9.5% to 13% of which are singletons. The data are from a study of early T cells in non-severe SARS-CoV-2 infection. Overall study context: Bulk RNA isolated from unsorted whole blood underwent sequencing; chains were not paired. Whole-study findings and limits: A preference for anti-spike CD8 responses marked VDJdb matching, which missed private and CD4 specificities.

CDR1 is SNHLY, CDR2 FYNNEI, per germline. The CDR3 consists of 14 residues. V lost 8 bases to trimming and J lost 7 bases; unmatched junction nucleotides: 9. The sample was whole blood. The sequence was collected from an adult who was a healthcare worker with PCR-confirmed SARS-CoV-2 infection or an uninfected control (not recorded which). V and J are TRBV2 and TRBJ2-1, with 9 bases matching TRBD1. The CDR3 loop reads CASYRRQGGNEQFF. CDR3 sequence (DNA): TGTGCCAGCTATCGGAGACAGGGGGGGAATGAGCAGTTCTTC.